The clone carrying this T cell receptor beta chain came up many times. The record originates from a study of T cells in Graves' hyperthyroidism and ophthalmopathy. It was RNA transcripts that yielded the amplified TCR beta CDR3 regions. HTBI primers drove first-round RT-PCR of the TCR CDR3. TCRdb redid the calling of the multiplex PCR reads with MiXCR, one entry per CDR3 protein. The data show about 530,000 distinct CDR3 sequences, 17% seen once. The CDR3 covers 15 residues. V gave up 1 base and J gave up 2 bases, with 11 bases separating them. Germline loops: CDR1 MNHNS, CDR2 SASEGT. 10 ml of fresh peripheral blood supplied the PBMCs.

This sequence was found in a woman aged 18-29 years with Graves' ophthalmopathy. The chain recombines TRBV6-1 with TRBJ1-1; unclear D gene. The source material was blood. CDR3 in amino acids: CASSEDRSANTEAFF. The CDR3 nucleotides read TGTGCCAGCAGTGAAGATCGGTCGGCAAACACTGAAGCTTTCTTT.